The next 20 T cell receptor beta chains were all read from a single sample in a study of shared T cell receptors in the human thymus. Libraries were prepared by immunoSEQ multiplex PCR; TCRdb keeps only in-frame clonotypes and omits some of them. The repertoire holds more than 550,000 clones, with 87% as singletons. This sample was shared with a second study, whose subject was human thymus T cells.

The sample comprised thymocytes. The receptors shown here come from a boy under three years old with a congenital heart defect.

The chain has TRBV15 and TRBJ1-5; 7 positions match TRBD1. Germline CDR1 and CDR2: LNHNV and YYDKDF (reference sequence). J was trimmed by 6 bases and V by 3 bases; bases with no gene match: 11. The CDR3 extends over 16 amino acids. The CDR3 loop reads CATSRTKGTVTQPQHF. DNA of the CDR3: TGTGCCACCAGCAGGACGAAGGGGACAGTGACTCAGCCCCAGCATTTT.

The V gene is TRBV7-8, the J gene TRBJ2-1, with 8 bases matching TRBD1. Germline CDR1 SGHVS, CDR2 FQNEAQ. The J segment lost 0 bases and the V segment lost 1 base, leaving 5 bases of the junction unmatched. This CDR3 region has 17 residues. The CDR3 spells CASSLGAGGFSYNEQFF. DNA of the CDR3: TGTGCCAGCAGCTTAGGCGCAGGGGGCTTCTCCTACAATGAGCAGTTCTTC.

This clone was picked up a small number of times. CDR3 residues: CASSPEDTDTQYF. CDR3 bases: TGTGCCAGCAGCCCAGAGGACACAGATACGCAGTATTTT. This chain links TRBV13 with TRBJ2-3, with D unclear. V was shortened by 5 bases and J by 2 bases, with 8 bases between the two germline ends. Germline loops: CDR1 PRHDT, CDR2 FYEKMQ (reference sequence). The CDR3 is 13 residues long.

J is TRBJ2-7 and V is TRBV28, with TRBD1 matching 8 bases. Germline loops: CDR1 MDHEN, CDR2 SYDVKM. The ends lost 6 bases at V and 6 bases at J; junction bases unmatched: 16. This CDR3 spans 16 amino acids. The CDR3 region has the DNA TGTGCCAGCAGCCACGGGCCCGGGACAGGCGGGTCCGAGCAGTACTTC. Encoded protein: CASSHGPGTGGSEQYF. Filled out from reference TRBV28 and TRBJ2-7, the complete variable domain reads DVKVTQSSRYLVKRTGEKVFLECVQDMDHENMFWYRQDPGLGLRLIYFSYDVKMKEKGDIPEGYSVSREKKERFSLILESASTNQTSMYLCASSHGPGTGGSEQYFGPGTRLTVT.

The chain has TRBV2 and TRBJ1-6, with 8 bases identical to TRBD1. V lost 4 bases to trimming and J lost 5 bases; unmatched junction nucleotides: 7. The germline V gene encodes CDR1 SNHLY and CDR2 FYNNEI. This CDR3 region has 16 residues. CDR3 amino acids: CASSGTGLFNNSPLHF. Written as DNA, the CDR3 is TGTGCCAGCAGTGGGACAGGGCTTTTCAATAATTCACCCCTCCACTTT.

CDR3 loop: CASSLAGWGPEAFF. CDR3 nucleotide sequence: TGTGCCAGCAGCTTGGCGGGGTGGGGGCCTGAAGCTTTCTTT. The chain joins TRBV5-4 to TRBJ1-1; tentatively, D is TRBD1 (6 bases). V dropped 0 bases and J dropped 6 bases, with 12 bases sitting between them. This CDR3 has 14 residues. Germline V gene sequence: CDR1 SGHNT, CDR2 YYREEE (reference sequence).

The chain uses TRBV28 and TRBJ1-5; 8 bases line up with TRBD1. CDR1 is MDHEN and CDR2 is SYDVKM in the germline V gene. V was pared by 3 bases and J by 1 base, with 5 bases of the junction left unmatched. The CDR3 covers 16 residues. CDR3 region: CASSFQGATSNQPQHF. The CDR3 nucleotides read TGTGCCAGCAGTTTCCAGGGGGCGACGAGCAATCAGCCCCAGCATTTT.

The J gene is TRBJ1-2, the V gene TRBV27, with D hard to call. V lost 5 bases, J lost 6 bases, and 13 bases lay in between. CDR3 length: 13 residues. Germline CDR1 and CDR2: MNHEY and SMNVEV (reference sequence). This CDR3 reads CASSVIPPHGYTF. The CDR3 DNA reads as TGTGCCAGCAGTGTTATCCCCCCCCATGGCTACACCTTC.

This chain connects TRBV14 to TRBJ2-2; D may be TRBD2 (6 bases). The CDR3 is made up of 17 amino acids. The V and J ends lost 0 bases and 1 base respectively, with 12 bases between them. Germline V lookup: CDR1 SGHDN, CDR2 FVKESK. CDR3 coding DNA: TGTGCCAGCAGCCAAGATTTCGTAGCGGAGAACACCGGGGAGCTGTTTTTT. Protein sequence: CASSQDFVAENTGELFF. Complete variable domain (other parts from reference TRBV14 and TRBJ2-2): EAGVTQFPSHSVIEKGQTVTLRCDPISGHDNLYWYRRVMGKEIKFLLHFVKESKQDESGMPNNRFLAERTGGTYSTLKVQPAELEDSGVYFCASSQDFVAENTGELFFGEGSRLTVL.

This clone was counted between two and nine times. The chain joins TRBV12-5 to TRBJ2-1; tentative D call: TRBD2 (6 bases). Germline V gene lookup returns CDR1 LGHNT and CDR2 FRNRAP. V was cut by 2 bases and J by 4 bases, with 12 bases left in between. The length of the CDR3 is 15 residues. The CDR3 sequence is CASGLRREVYNEQFF. CDR3 sequence (DNA): TGTGCTAGTGGTTTGAGGAGGGAAGTATACAATGAGCAGTTCTTC.

The rearrangement links TRBV28 to TRBJ1-3; a weak D match, TRBD1 (6 bases). V was shortened by 2 bases and J by 0 bases, with 11 bases between the two germline ends. CDR3 length equals 16 residues. CDR1 and CDR2 (germline): MDHEN, SYDVKM. The CDR3 reads CASSLGQSNSGNTIYF. The CDR3 DNA reads as TGTGCCAGCAGTTTAGGACAGAGCAACTCTGGAAACACCATATATTTT.

J is TRBJ2-3 and V is TRBV4-3, with 10 bases that match TRBD1. The CDR3 loop spans 17 amino acids. Germline V gives CDR1 LGHNA, CDR2 YSLEER. With 4 bases clipped from V and 4 bases from J, the junction kept 11 bases outside the gene matches. The CDR3, as DNA: TGCGCCAGCAGCCGAGACGGGACAGGGGTTGTCCCAGATACGCAGTATTTT. It specifies CASSRDGTGVVPDTQYF.

In its sample, this clone was seen a few times. The genes are TRBV7-9 and TRBJ2-7; 7 bases agree with TRBD1. Germline V gives CDR1 SEHNR, CDR2 FQNEAQ (reference sequence). CDR3 length: 16 amino acids. V shed 5 bases, J shed 9 bases, and the junction held 19 bases outside the gene matches. CDR3 sequence: CASSKTGPQDATGQYF. The DNA of the CDR3 is TGTGCCAGCAGCAAGACAGGGCCCCAGGATGCAACAGGGCAGTACTTC.

V gene TRBV7-9 combines with J gene TRBJ2-7; D possibly corresponds to TRBD1 (6 bases). The CDR3 totals 14 residues. Germline CDR1 is SEHNR and CDR2 is FQNEAQ (reference sequence). Trimming stripped 1 base from V and 3 bases from J, with 10 bases between. CDR3 sequence: CASSLDREYYEQYF. Written as DNA, the CDR3 is TGTGCCAGCAGCTTAGACAGGGAGTACTACGAGCAGTACTTC.

The chain employs TRBV19 and TRBJ1-5; TRBD1 aligns across 10 bases. The CDR3 extends over 16 amino acids. With V trimmed by 5 bases and J by 6 bases, 10 bases remained unmatched. Looked up from germline, CDR1 is LNHDA and CDR2 is SQIVND (reference sequence). CDR3 bases: TGTGCCAGTAGTGCCCGGACAGGGGGAATGGGTCAGCCCCAGCATTTT. This sequence encodes CASSARTGGMGQPQHF.

This rearrangement joins TRBV6-1 to TRBJ2-7; 10 nucleotides align to TRBD1. This CDR3 is 16 amino acids long. CDR1 and CDR2 (germline): MNHNS, SASEGT. V was clipped by 4 bases and J by 2 bases; unmatched bases: 8. CDR3 DNA: TGTGCCAGCAGTGCATCTCCGGGACAGGGGCCCTACGAGCAGTACTTC. Translated: CASSASPGQGPYEQYF.

This clone was counted only a few times. The J gene is TRBJ2-7, the V gene TRBV6-6, with no clear D. V lost 3 bases, J lost 1 base, and 16 bases lay in between. The CDR3 is 16 amino acids. Germline lookup yields CDR1 MNHNY and CDR2 SVGAGI (reference sequence). The CDR3 region has the DNA TGTGCCAGCAGTTATCTGACTCACGGAAGGTCCTACGAGCAGTACTTC. Its protein is CASSYLTHGRSYEQYF.

This sequence joins TRBV10-2 and TRBJ2-7; D gene ambiguous. The germline gives CDR1 WSHSY, CDR2 SAAADI. The V and J ends lost 6 bases and 0 bases respectively, with 21 bases between them. This CDR3 is built from 17 residues. In DNA, the CDR3 is TGCGCCAGCAGACACCCTCCGAGGCATTGGAGCTCCTACGAGCAGTACTTC. Protein sequence: CASRHPPRHWSSYEQYF.

This chain connects TRBV28 to TRBJ1-3; maybe TRBD1 (6 bases). Germline V gene lookup returns CDR1 MDHEN and CDR2 SYDVKM. The ends were cut back, 2 bases at V and 0 bases at J, with 20 bases in the middle. The CDR3 extends over 19 amino acids. CDR3 region: CASSLAARQAKPSGNTIYF. The CDR3 region has the DNA TGTGCCAGCAGTTTAGCGGCCCGACAGGCGAAACCCTCTGGAAACACCATATATTTT.

This chain connects TRBV12-5 to TRBJ2-3; 8 bases agree with TRBD2. The length of the CDR3 is 16 residues. Per the germline V gene, CDR1 is LGHNT and CDR2 is FRNRAP. J lost 2 bases, V lost 1 base, and 5 bases had no gene match. CDR3 nucleotides: TGTGCTAGTGGTTTGGATAGCGGGACTAACACAGATACGCAGTATTTT. It translates to CASGLDSGTNTDTQYF.